This T cell receptor (beta chain) stems from a study of identical twins. Findings of the study overall: Among out-of-frame alpha sequences shared by twins, low generation probability occurred in excess. With monozygotic twins, out-of-frame TCR alpha sharing exceeded what models estimated.

TCRdb recomputed calls from the 5' RACE reads with MiXCR, one row per CDR3 protein. The sample records around 680,000 distinct CDR3 sequences, around 8.6% being singletons. The ends were cut back, 6 bases at V and 4 bases at J, with 10 bases in the middle. The CDR3 covers 12 residues. In germline, CDR1 is SGDLS, CDR2 YYNGEE. In regard to this clonotype: Antigen specificity is unknown. A much larger clone lies one base from this, so it may be a read error.

The sample also formed part of further work on yellow fever vaccine responses in identical twins.

The TCR comes from a young woman in good health. The V gene is TRBV9, the J gene TRBJ1-2; D possibly corresponds to TRBD1 (6 bases). The sequenced material came from PBMCs. The CDR3 here is CASIQTGYGYTF. CDR3 DNA: TGTGCCAGCATCCAGACAGGCTATGGCTACACCTTC.